The rows below give T cell receptor beta chains drawn from one sample of a study of cytomegalovirus exposure and HLA in healthy donors. Profiled with immunoSEQ multiplex PCR; TCRdb holds only in-frame clones, not every one. The profile shows some 74,000 clones, roughly 93% of them singletons. The specimen sequenced was PBMCs. Receptors were obtained from a woman in her 30s in good health and CMV-seronegative. Each CDR3 is given without its conserved first and last residue.

j_call | v_call | cdr3_aa
TRBJ2-1 | TRBV10-3 | ATMGGEQF
TRBJ1-1 | TRBV5-4 | ASSLPRGRDTEAF
TRBJ1-1 | TRBV21-1 | ASSLDRALNTEAF
TRBJ2-1 | TRBV28 | ASSLRGAGGNEQF
TRBJ1-2 | TRBV5-6 | ASSLDSNYGYT
TRBJ1-6 | TRBV15 | ATSRDLATEGSPLH
TRBJ1-1 | TRBV27 | ASSKPDRGRTEAF
TRBJ1-2 | TRBV9 | ASTRGLGYT
TRBJ2-7 | TRBV19 | ASRLRKDFSYEQY
TRBJ1-6 | TRBV9 | ASSVGQGDSPLH
TRBJ2-2 | TRBV27 | ASSFNIRGGLAIGSNTGELF
TRBJ1-5 | TRBV11-2 | ASSPRGGDQPQH
TRBJ2-1 | TRBV29-1 | SAPGQGIDEQF
TRBJ2-2 | TRBV4-2 | ASSQERTGGWGELF
TRBJ2-7 | TRBV5-4 | ASSLGTLYEQY
TRBJ1-5 | TRBV5-1 | AIPPRSRQPQH
TRBJ2-5 | TRBV5-6 | ASSLTGSELKQETQY
TRBJ2-7 | TRBV28 | ASSTGQGSYEQY
TRBJ1-2 | TRBV19 | ASSIPVRGYT
TRBJ1-2 | TRBV7-9 | ASSPGQGRSYGYT
TRBJ1-2 | TRBV11-2 | ASSVDREHYGYT
TRBJ2-7 | TRBV28 | ASGPLQGGRSYEQY
TRBJ2-1 | TRBV9 | ASSVVVGQGNEQF
TRBJ1-2 | TRBV7-8 | ASSLVGSLNYGYT
TRBJ2-7 | TRBV2 | ASSGVGGKYPYEQY